Shown below are 14 T cell receptor beta chains from a single sample sequenced in a study of blood T cell repertoires in COVID-19 (dated by TCRdb to between 2020 and 2021). Library preparation employed the immunoSEQ multiplex PCR assay. Imported from immuneACCESS, the table was reduced by TCRdb to in-frame sequences with V and J called. These copies leave out some clones; in studies compared against another copy, an unresolved V gene accounts for under half, and the cause of the remainder is not known. Present in this sample are some 250,000 clones, roughly 76% of which were seen just once. Together, the top ten hold roughly 7.4% of the sample. Sequencing used peripheral blood. All receptors come from a woman over 75 with COVID-19, enrolled during active disease.

V gene TRBV9 combines with J gene TRBJ2-3, with D perhaps TRBD2 (6 bases). V was clipped by 4 bases and J by 2 bases, with 11 bases between them. Germline values: CDR1 SGDLS, CDR2 YYNGEE. The CDR3 length is 14 residues. CDR3 amino acids: CASSSRTTTDTQYF. CDR3 DNA sequence: TGTGCCAGCAGCTCTCGGACTACCACAGATACGCAGTATTTT.

The V gene is TRBV28, the J gene TRBJ2-7; 9 nucleotides match TRBD1. The junction had 12 bases not matched to a gene; V was cut back by 5 bases and J by 7 bases. There are 15 residues in the CDR3. Germline V gene lookup returns CDR1 MDHEN and CDR2 SYDVKM. The CDR3 DNA sequence: TGTGCCAGCAGTCGCACAGGGGGCGGGAGAGGTGAGCAGTACTTC. This encodes CASSRTGGGRGEQYF.

This sequence joins TRBV25-1 and TRBJ1-1; D possibly corresponds to TRBD1 (6 bases). Germline V gene data show CDR1 as MGHDK and CDR2 as SYGVNS. The CDR3 consists of 13 residues. Trimming took 4 bases from V and 5 from J, leaving 11 bases between them. The DNA for the CDR3 is TGTGCCAGCAGTGTACAGGGTTTTACTGAAGCTTTCTTT. Residues: CASSVQGFTEAFF.

The rearrangement links TRBV29-1 to TRBJ1-1; D unresolved. V was pared by 4 bases and J by 8 bases, with 14 bases between. In germline, CDR1 is SQVTM, CDR2 ANQGSEA. This CDR3 is 12 amino acids long. The CDR3 DNA reads as TGCAGCGTTGGCGCAGGCAGTGAGGAAGCTTTCTTT. It codes for CSVGAGSEEAFF. Looking up the rest from reference TRBV29-1 and TRBJ1-1 gives the full variable domain: SAVISQKPSRDICQRGTSLTIQCQVDSQVTMMFWYRQQPGQSLTLIATANQGSEATYESGFVIDKFPISRPNLTFSTLTVSNMSPEDSSIYLCSVGAGSEEAFFGQGTRLTVV.

This clone came up once. Other DNA sequences from this sample encode an identical CDR3 as well. This chain joins TRBV5-1 and TRBJ1-2; unclear D gene. This CDR3 has 13 amino acids. V dropped 3 bases and J dropped 1 base, with 7 bases sitting between them. Germline CDR1 and CDR2: SGHRS and YFSETQ. In nucleotides, the CDR3 is TGCGCCAGCAGCTCTACTGGTAACTATGGCTACACCTTC. It codes for CASSSTGNYGYTF.

With respect to this clone: The same CDR3 also results from other DNA sequences found in this sample. The rearrangement uses TRBV2 and TRBJ2-7, with unresolved D. Germline V lookup: CDR1 SNHLY, CDR2 FYNNEI. Trimming took off 6 bases at V and 0 bases at J, with 6 bases between the two ends. CDR3 size: 12 residues. CDR3 nucleotide sequence: TGTGCCAGCAGGAGAGACTCCTACGAGCAGTACTTC. Translation gives CASRRDSYEQYF.

This chain connects TRBV2 to TRBJ1-1, with D maybe TRBD1 (6 bases). Trimming took 7 bases from V and 6 from J, leaving 18 bases between them. This CDR3 has 14 residues. Germline V gene data show CDR1 as SNHLY and CDR2 as FYNNEI. The CDR3 sequence: CASTSAGGRAEAFF. Here the CDR3 DNA reads TGTGCCAGCACCTCGGCGGGGGGCAGGGCTGAAGCTTTCTTT.

V and J are TRBV11-2 and TRBJ1-1; 8 nucleotides line up with TRBD1. CDR1 and CDR2 from the germline V gene are SGHAT and FQNNGV. The CDR3 extends over 16 amino acids. With V trimmed by 4 bases and J by 7 bases, 14 bases remained unmatched. The CDR3 protein is CASSSSTQTGAVEAFF. In nucleotides, the CDR3 is TGTGCCAGCAGCTCCTCGACCCAGACAGGGGCTGTTGAAGCTTTCTTT.

This chain connects TRBV2 to TRBJ2-7, with TRBD1 matching over 7 bases. The CDR3 has 16 residues. Unmatched junction bases numbered 9, after V lost 4 bases and J lost 0 bases. CDR1 SNHLY and CDR2 FYNNEI come from the germline V gene. DNA for the CDR3: TGTGCCAGCAGTGCCCTTCCGGGACAGTTCTCCTACGAGCAGTACTTC. This translates into CASSALPGQFSYEQYF. The entire variable domain, with the rest obtained from reference TRBV2 and TRBJ2-7, is as follows: EPEVTQTPSHQVTQMGQEVILRCVPISNHLYFYWYRQILGQKVEFLVSFYNNEISEKSEIFDDQFSVERPDGSNFTLKIRSTKLEDSAMYFCASSALPGQFSYEQYFGPGTRLTVT.

This clone has a single count. J is TRBJ2-7 and V is TRBV7-2, with 9 bases matching TRBD1. The ends lost 3 bases at V and 6 bases at J; junction bases unmatched: 6. The CDR3 loop spans 14 amino acids. Germline V lookup: CDR1 SGHTA, CDR2 FQGNSA. This chain's CDR3 is CASSFPGQGSEQYF. CDR3 nucleotides: TGTGCCAGCAGCTTCCCGGGACAGGGAAGCGAGCAGTACTTC.

This CDR3 reads CASSLDSKSGYTF. The DNA for the CDR3 is TGCGCCAGCAGCTTGGACTCGAAATCTGGCTACACCTTC. This chain uses TRBV5-1 with TRBJ1-2, with D unresolved. Germline CDR1 is SGHRS and CDR2 is YFSETQ. The length of the CDR3 is 13 residues. V was shortened by 0 bases and J by 7 bases, with 10 bases between the two germline ends. The complete variable domain, with remaining parts taken from reference TRBV5-1 and TRBJ1-2, reads KAGVTQTPRYLIKTRGQQVTLSCSPISGHRSVSWYQQTPGQGLQFLFEYFSETQRNKGNFPGRFSGRQFSNSRSEMNVSTLELGDSALYLCASSLDSKSGYTFGSGTRLTVV.

The count of this clone is one. The rearrangement links TRBV6-2 or TRBV6-3 to TRBJ2-7; D ambiguous. Deletions cut 4 bases from V and 3 bases from J, with 7 bases between. The CDR3 contains 12 residues. CDR1 is MNHEY, CDR2 SVGEGT, per germline. The DNA for the CDR3 is TGTGCCAGCAGTTTACAGCACTACGAGCAGTACTTC. It is translated as CASSLQHYEQYF.

The chain is built from TRBV30 and TRBJ1-2, with TRBD1 matching 9 bases. This CDR3 region has 12 residues. Unmatched junction bases numbered 3, after V lost 4 bases and J lost 6 bases. Germline CDR1 and CDR2: GTSNPN and SVGIG (reference sequence). The CDR3, as DNA: TGTGCCTGGACCGGGACAGGGCATGGCTACACCTTC. The encoded protein is CAWTGTGHGYTF.

The rearrangement links TRBV24-1 to TRBJ2-3; 11 bases fit TRBD2. The CDR3 is made up of 19 amino acids. CDR1 is KGHDR and CDR2 is SFDVKD in the germline V gene. The V gene end was trimmed by 1 base and the J gene end by 4 bases; junction bases not matched to a gene: 12. The CDR3 DNA is TGTGCCACCAGTGATTTTTCCGCAACTAGCGGGAGTTTCGCAGATACGCAGTATTTT. Residues: CATSDFSATSGSFADTQYF.